These 21 T cell receptor beta chains share one sample of origin, sequenced in a study of T cells after yellow fever vaccination. TCRdb passed the 5' RACE reads through MiXCR, listing each CDR3 protein once. The repertoire holds 350,000 or so distinct CDR3 sequences, approximately 8% seen once, with 17% in the top ten. The sample was PBMCs, taken more than 35 days after the first yellow fever vaccination. The source is a man younger than 30 who received the YFV17D yellow fever vaccine.

The rearrangement joins TRBV30 to TRBJ2-5; TRBD1 is a possible D gene (6 bases). This CDR3 has 12 amino acids. Germline lookup yields CDR1 GTSNPN and CDR2 SVGIG (reference sequence). The CDR3 sequence: CATRTAQETQYF. DNA of the CDR3: TGTGCAACAAGGACAGCCCAAGAGACCCAGTACTTC. The full variable domain, with the rest looked up from reference TRBV30 and TRBJ2-5, is SQTIHQWPATLVQPVGSPLSLECTVEGTSNPNLYWYRQAAGRGLQLLFYSVGIGQISSEVPQNLSASRPQDRQFILSSKKLLLSDSGFYLCATRTAQETQYFGPGTRLLVL.

The CDR3 bases are TGTGCCACCCATGGCCTTACAGGACCGAATGATTCCTACGAGCAGTACGTC. Encoded protein: CATHGLTGPNDSYEQYV. V usage is TRBV24-1 and J usage is TRBJ2-7, with D perhaps TRBD1 (5 bases). The CDR3 contains 17 residues. The germline V gene encodes CDR1 KGHDR and CDR2 SFDVKD. V lost 9 bases, J lost 1 base, and 24 bases lay in between.

This chain joins TRBV12-5 and TRBJ1-1; D perhaps matches TRBD1 (6 bases). V was trimmed by 6 bases and J by 1 base, leaving 12 bases between them. The CDR3 is 14 residues long. The germline CDR1 and CDR2 sequences are LGHNT and FRNRAP. CDR3 amino acids: CASGQGHRNTEAFF. CDR3 coding DNA: TGTGCTAGTGGGCAGGGACATCGGAACACTGAAGCTTTCTTT.

This clonotype was picked up a small number of times. The genes are TRBV7-9 and TRBJ2-2, with a tentative D call TRBD1 (6 bases). V was pared by 5 bases and J by 7 bases, with 11 bases between. The germline V gene encodes CDR1 SEHNR and CDR2 FQNEAQ (reference sequence). The CDR3 is 13 residues long. CDR3 residues: CASSSVQGGELFF. In DNA form, the CDR3 reads TGTGCCAGCAGCAGCGTACAGGGCGGGGAGCTGTTTTTT.

This clonotype was seen more than once but under ten times. The genes are TRBV19 and TRBJ2-3; TRBD2 agrees at 7 bases. After removal of 9 bases from V and 7 bases from J, the junction contained 16 bases not matched to a gene. Germline V CDR1 and CDR2: LNHDA, SQIVND (reference sequence). This CDR3 region has 15 residues. In nucleotides, the CDR3 is TGTGCCAGCGATCTGGGGGGGTCAGAACTAAATACGCAGTATTTT. This gives the protein CASDLGGSELNTQYF.

The chain links TRBV28 to TRBJ1-5; no firm D call. Trimming took 3 bases from V and 6 from J, leaving 21 bases between them. The length of the CDR3 is 17 residues. CDR1 is MDHEN and CDR2 is SYDVKM in the germline V gene. As DNA, the CDR3 is TGTGCCAGCAGTTTGAAATCATTTTCGGTTCGTGGTCAGCCCCAGCATTTT. Protein: CASSLKSFSVRGQPQHF.

This clonotype was picked up a small number of times. The chain carries TRBV6-2 or TRBV6-3 and TRBJ1-1; weak D call: TRBD1 (6 bases). Per the germline V gene, CDR1 is MNHEY and CDR2 is SVGEGT. CDR3 length: 14 residues. Trimming stripped 4 bases from V and 6 bases from J, with 15 bases between. The CDR3 DNA reads TGTGCCAGCAGTTCCCCACAGGGAGGTCCTGAAGCTTTCTTT. Amino acid sequence: CASSSPQGGPEAFF.

At least ten counts were recorded for this clonotype. The V call is TRBV6-2 or TRBV6-3, the J call TRBJ1-2, with TRBD1 as a possible D gene (6 bases). There are 16 residues in the CDR3. Trimming cost V 6 bases and J 4 bases, with 21 bases left between them. Per the germline V gene, CDR1 is MNHEY and CDR2 is SVGEGT. The CDR3 here is CASSQDGTTGFYGYTF. CDR3 nucleotides: TGTGCCAGCAGCCAAGACGGGACAACGGGCTTCTATGGCTACACCTTC.

The DNA of the CDR3 is TGTGCCAGCAGCTTAGCGGACCAAGGCGAGCAGTACGTC. Translation: CASSLADQGEQYV. The V and J genes are TRBV11-2 and TRBJ2-7, with no clear D. CDR1 and CDR2 from the germline V gene are SGHAT and FQNNGV. The CDR3 covers 13 residues. Trimming took off 1 base at V and 6 bases at J, with 10 bases between the two ends.

This clonotype appeared many times. The V call is TRBV20-1, the J call TRBJ2-3, with a possible D match to TRBD2 (6 bases). Germline CDR1 and CDR2: DFQATT and SNEGSKA (reference sequence). The V and J ends lost 5 bases and 2 bases respectively, with 14 bases between them. CDR3 length equals 14 residues. CDR3 residues: CSASRDSFTDTQYF. As DNA, the CDR3 is TGCAGTGCTTCCCGGGACTCTTTCACAGATACGCAGTATTTT.

This clonotype was observed at least ten times. This chain joins TRBV4-3 and TRBJ1-1; possibly TRBD1 for D (5 bases). Germline CDR1 is LGHNA and CDR2 is YSLEER. The CDR3 consists of 17 residues. Trimming removed 0 bases from V and 2 bases from J, with 16 bases in between. CDR3 DNA sequence: TGCGCCAGCAGCCAAGAAGGCTTTGGAGGGGATAACACTGAAGCTTTCTTT. It translates to CASSQEGFGGDNTEAFF.

This chain joins TRBV4-1 and TRBJ1-2; TRBD1 agrees at 7 bases. J lost 4 bases, V lost 0 bases, and 2 bases had no gene match. CDR3 size: 14 residues. Germline V CDR1 and CDR2: MGHRA, YSYEKL. Here the CDR3 DNA reads TGCGCCAGCAGCCAAGAGGGACAGATCTATGGCTACACCTTC. This translates into CASSQEGQIYGYTF.

The V and J genes are TRBV5-6 and TRBJ1-5, with D hard to call. Per the germline V gene, CDR1 is SGHDT and CDR2 is YYEEEE. Trimming took off 3 bases at V and 5 bases at J, with 9 bases between the two ends. There are 13 residues in the CDR3. The CDR3 sequence is CASSYRGYQPQHF. In DNA form, the CDR3 reads TGTGCCAGCAGCTACAGAGGGTATCAGCCCCAGCATTTT.

V is TRBV4-1 and J is TRBJ2-7; tentative D call: TRBD2 (6 bases). V lost 4 bases and J 1 base, leaving 11 bases between the germline ends. CDR3 length: 14 residues. Germline V gene data show CDR1 as MGHRA and CDR2 as YSYEKL. CDR3 sequence reads: CASSRVEGSYEQYF. CDR3 nucleotide sequence: TGCGCCAGCAGCCGGGTGGAGGGATCCTACGAGCAGTACTTC.

The CDR3 loop is CASSQELARDTSAETQYF. CDR3 sequence (DNA): TGCGCCAGCAGCCAAGAGTTAGCCCGGGACACGTCGGCCGAGACGCAGTATTTT. J is TRBJ2-3 and V is TRBV4-3; a possible D gene is TRBD1 (6 bases). V was trimmed by 0 bases and J by 9 bases, leaving 25 bases between them. In germline, CDR1 is LGHNA, CDR2 YSLEER. The CDR3 is 18 amino acids.

This clonotype has just a few counts. This rearrangement joins TRBV29-1 to TRBJ1-2; D not resolved. CDR3 length: 13 amino acids. The germline V gene has CDR1 SQVTM and CDR2 ANQGSEA. V was shortened by 5 bases and J by 6 bases, with 16 bases between the two germline ends. CDR3 protein: CSVSWPTGDGYTF. The CDR3 DNA reads TGCAGCGTTAGTTGGCCCACGGGCGATGGCTACACCTTC. The whole variable domain, remainder taken from reference TRBV29-1 and TRBJ1-2, is SAVISQKPSRDICQRGTSLTIQCQVDSQVTMMFWYRQQPGQSLTLIATANQGSEATYESGFVIDKFPISRPNLTFSTLTVSNMSPEDSSIYLCSVSWPTGDGYTFGSGTRLTVV.

This rearrangement joins TRBV2 to TRBJ2-4; 10 bases line up with TRBD2. The V segment lost 2 bases and the J segment 9 bases; nucleotides outside the gene matches: 10. From germline, CDR1 is SNHLY and CDR2 FYNNEI. This CDR3 spans 16 amino acids. This CDR3 is CASSESPGLALGIQYF. CDR3 coding DNA: TGTGCCAGCAGTGAATCCCCGGGACTAGCGTTGGGCATTCAGTACTTC.

Worth noting for this clonotype: This could be a read error, since a much larger clone is one nucleotide away. The gene calls are TRBV20-1 and TRBJ1-5; no firm D call. There are 12 residues in the CDR3. Germline V gene lookup returns CDR1 DFQATT and CDR2 SNEGSKA (reference sequence). V was clipped by 0 bases and J by 9 bases, with 9 bases between them. CDR3 in amino acids: CSAREYGRPQHF. The CDR3 DNA is TGCAGTGCTAGAGAATATGGTCGGCCCCAGCATTTT.

This clonotype was seen a few times. The chain recombines TRBV11-2 with TRBJ1-1; D is unclear. Between the trimmed V and J ends, which lost 3 bases and 1 base, there was a span of 6 bases. CDR3 length: 13 residues. Germline V gene sequence: CDR1 SGHAT, CDR2 FQNNGV. CDR3 loop: CASSFNENTEAFF. In DNA, the CDR3 is TGTGCCAGCAGCTTCAATGAGAACACTGAAGCTTTCTTT. Supplemented by reference TRBV11-2 and TRBJ1-1, the full variable domain reads EAGVAQSPRYKIIEKRQSVAFWCNPISGHATLYWYQQILGQGPKLLIQFQNNGVVDDSQLPKDRFSAERLKGVDSTLKIQPAKLEDSAVYLCASSFNENTEAFFGQGTRLTVV.

Ten or more counts support this clonotype. The gene calls are TRBV6-5 and TRBJ2-7; D ambiguous. Germline assignment: CDR1 MNHEY and CDR2 SVGAGI. Trimming removed 1 base at V and 6 bases at J, with 13 bases between. The CDR3 loop spans 14 amino acids. CDR3 sequence: CASSYLSHSGEQYV. CDR3 nucleotides: TGTGCCAGCAGTTACTTGTCCCATTCGGGCGAGCAGTACGTC.

This clonotype was found a few times. The V gene is TRBV3-1, the J gene TRBJ2-7, with D possibly being TRBD1 (6 bases). CDR3 length: 16 amino acids. V lost 0 bases to trimming and J lost 3 bases, with 15 bases between them. CDR1 and CDR2 from the germline V gene are LGHDT and YNNKEL (reference sequence). The CDR3 loop is CASSQDGARGSYEQYF. In DNA form, the CDR3 reads TGTGCCAGCAGCCAAGACGGGGCCAGGGGCAGCTACGAGCAGTACTTC.